This TCR beta chain is from a study of blood T cell repertoires in COVID-19. At the level of the study: Sources were T cells, B-cell-depleted T cells, or PBMCs; the material itself was cDNA or gDNA.

While infection was still active, Seattle patients were enrolled and then followed longitudinally. The germline V and J ends were trimmed by 8 bases and 0 bases, with 5 bases remaining between them. The CDR3 extends over 13 amino acids. Looked up from germline, CDR1 is LGHDT and CDR2 is YNNKEL (reference sequence). This clone was counted a single time. Authors' methods: Quantification of nucleated cells was approximated via reference gene primer amplification. The method was immunoSEQ multiplex PCR; TCRdb's version includes in-frame clones alone and lacks a portion of them. The D gene and trimming were derived from the DNA, and the V and J assignments and clone size from that table. The repertoire has 130,000 to 150,000 clones, roughly 77% of them found once; the top ten carry around 5%.

The TCR sequence derives from a woman between 70 and 85 years old with COVID-19, enrolled during active disease. The chain links TRBV3-1 (or the pseudogene TRBV3-2) to TRBJ2-6; unclear D gene. The sequenced sample consisted of peripheral blood. CDR3 in DNA: TGTGCCAGCTTGAGCTCTGGGGCCAACGTCCTGACTTTC. Its protein product is CASLSSGANVLTF.